The 14 T cell receptor beta chains listed next were all sequenced from one sample in a study of blood T cell repertoires in COVID-19. Generated by immunoSEQ multiplex PCR, the TCRdb table keeps only in-frame clones and is missing some. The sample lists about 140,000 clones, approximately 85% occurring once. The sequenced material came from peripheral blood. The source of these receptors is a man between 65 and 80 years old with acute or convalescent COVID-19.

V and J are TRBV3-1 (or the pseudogene TRBV3-2) and TRBJ2-7; perhaps TRBD2 as D (5 bases). Trimming cost V 1 base and J 0 bases, with 10 bases left between them. CDR1 is LGHDT and CDR2 is YNNKEL in the germline V gene (reference sequence). The CDR3 is made up of 15 amino acids. This CDR3 is CASSQAPGNSYEQYF. The CDR3 bases are TGTGCCAGCAGCCAAGCTCCGGGGAACTCCTACGAGCAGTACTTC.

This clone was seen a single time. The CDR3: CASSLLAGPYEQYF. The CDR3 nucleotides are TGTGCCAGCAGCCTGCTAGCGGGGCCCTACGAGCAGTACTTC. The chain uses TRBV7-8 and TRBJ2-7; 9 positions match TRBD2. J lost 2 bases, V lost 5 bases, and 4 bases had no gene match. The CDR3 has 14 amino acids. The germline CDR1 and CDR2 sequences are SGHVS and FQNEAQ. The full variable domain, its missing parts supplied by reference TRBV7-8 and TRBJ2-7, is GAGVSQSPRYKVAKRGQDVALRCDPISGHVSLFWYQQALGQGPEFLTYFQNEAQLDKSGLPSDRFFAERPEGSVSTLKIQRTQQEDSAVYLCASSLLAGPYEQYFGPGTRLTVT.

The genes are TRBV6-1 and TRBJ1-3, with TRBD1 matching over 10 bases. The germline CDR1 and CDR2 sequences are MNHNS and SASEGT. The CDR3 is made up of 20 amino acids. The V segment lost 1 base and the J segment 0 bases; nucleotides outside the gene matches: 12. The CDR3 sequence: CASSEGDRGYFSSSGNTIYF. CDR3 nucleotide sequence: TGTGCCAGCAGTGAAGGGGACAGGGGCTACTTTTCTAGCTCTGGAAACACCATATATTTT.

The CDR3 region is CASSDQMNTEAFF. The CDR3 DNA follows: TGCGCCAGCAGTGACCAGATGAACACTGAAGCTTTCTTT. The V and J genes are TRBV10-1 and TRBJ1-1; D gene unclear. The CDR3 has 13 amino acids. Germline V lookup: CDR1 WNHNN, CDR2 SYGVQD (reference sequence). The germline V and J ends were trimmed by 3 bases and 0 bases, with 5 bases remaining between them.

The genes are TRBV28 and TRBJ2-7; TRBD1 might be the D (5 bases). Germline CDR1 and CDR2: MDHEN and SYDVKM. CDR3 size: 14 residues. The V and J ends lost 5 bases and 0 bases respectively, with 11 bases between them. In nucleotides, the CDR3 is TGTGCCAGCAGTCTACAGGCGACCTCCTACGAGCAGTACTTC. Amino acid sequence: CASSLQATSYEQYF.

The rearrangement joins TRBV28 to TRBJ2-7, with 8 bases that match TRBD1. The CDR3 consists of 15 residues. Germline V gives CDR1 MDHEN, CDR2 SYDVKM. The V gene end was trimmed by 5 bases and the J gene end by 2 bases; junction bases not matched to a gene: 8. The CDR3 DNA is TGTGCCAGCAGTCCGCCGGGACAGGCCCCCTACGAGCAGTACTTC. Translating it yields CASSPPGQAPYEQYF.

The chain employs TRBV11-2 and TRBJ2-1, with 11 bases fitting TRBD1. This CDR3 has 15 residues. J was trimmed by 4 bases and V by 4 bases; bases with no gene match: 3. Germline lookup yields CDR1 SGHAT and CDR2 FQNNGV. The CDR3 sequence: CASSSGTGGYNEQFF. The CDR3 coding sequence is TGTGCCAGCAGCTCCGGGACAGGGGGATACAATGAGCAGTTCTTC.

This sequence joins TRBV6-5 and TRBJ1-6; D unresolved. This CDR3 is 11 amino acids long. V was pared by 8 bases and J by 10 bases, with 9 bases between. Germline assignment: CDR1 MNHEY and CDR2 SVGAGI. In DNA, the CDR3 is TGTGCCAGCGTTGACGGGTCACCCCTCCACTTT. It encodes CASVDGSPLHF.

The CDR3 is CASSLTPGQGRPGNTIYF. The DNA for the CDR3 is TGCGCCAGCAGCTTAACACCGGGACAGGGGCGGCCTGGAAACACCATATATTTT. The V and J genes are TRBV5-1 and TRBJ1-3, with 10 bases identical to TRBD1. CDR1 is SGHRS and CDR2 is YFSETQ in the germline V gene. CDR3 length equals 18 residues. V shed 2 bases and J 2 bases; nucleotides not matched to a gene: 10.

This clone was seen more than once but under ten times. The V and J genes are TRBV7-9 and TRBJ2-1; 8 bases match TRBD2. The CDR3 sequence is 15 residues long. Trimming removed 5 bases from V and 6 bases from J; junction bases left unmatched: 9. Per the germline V gene, CDR1 is SEHNR and CDR2 is FQNEAQ (reference sequence). The CDR3: CASSRTSPGPNEQFF. In DNA form, the CDR3 reads TGTGCCAGCAGCAGGACTAGCCCAGGGCCCAATGAGCAGTTCTTC.

The chain employs TRBV5-4 and TRBJ2-7; 8 bases are a match to TRBD1. CDR1 is SGHNT, CDR2 YYREEE, per germline (reference sequence). The trim removed 4 bases at V and 3 bases at J, leaving 3 bases unmatched. The CDR3 is 13 residues long. The CDR3 nucleotides are TGTGCCAGCAGCCCGGACAGGGACTACGAGCAGTACTTC. Residues: CASSPDRDYEQYF.

The chain carries TRBV19 and TRBJ1-4, with 11 bases that match TRBD1. The ends lost 3 bases at V and 3 bases at J; junction bases unmatched: 3. The CDR3 length is 16 residues. Germline CDR1 is LNHDA and CDR2 is SQIVND (reference sequence). The CDR3 bases are TGTGCCAGTAGTATCGGACAGGGGGCAGCTAATGAAAAACTGTTTTTT. This translates into CASSIGQGAANEKLFF.

The chain couples TRBV3-1 (or the pseudogene TRBV3-2) to TRBJ2-1; TRBD2 aligns across 7 bases. The CDR3 totals 14 residues. Germline CDR1 LGHDT, CDR2 YNNKEL (reference sequence). V dropped 0 bases and J dropped 7; count of bases not matched to a gene: 3. In DNA, the CDR3 is TGTGCCAGCAGCCAAGATAGCGGGTGGAATGAGCAGTTCTTC. Protein product: CASSQDSGWNEQFF.

The rearrangement uses TRBV2 and TRBJ1-2; 7 nucleotides agree with TRBD1. Germline CDR1 and CDR2: SNHLY and FYNNEI. The CDR3 contains 14 residues. V lost 4 bases to trimming and J lost 2 bases; unmatched junction nucleotides: 4. The CDR3 reads CASSVRGQNYGYTF. The CDR3 DNA reads as TGTGCCAGCAGTGTAAGGGGGCAAAACTATGGCTACACCTTC.